This TCR beta chain is from a study of response to subunit inactivated influenza vaccine. MiXCR, run by TCRdb on the RT-PCR reads, gives a single entry per CDR3 protein. The top ten hold 6.5% to 8.5% of the sample, which has 650,000 to 850,000 distinct CDR3 sequences, approximately 14% seen once. The CDR3 spans 12 residues. Between the trimmed V and J ends, which lost 5 bases and 5 bases, there was a span of 13 bases. Germline V gene lookup returns CDR1 GTSNPN and CDR2 SVGIG (reference sequence). In this sample, this clonotype turned up many times. Its antigen is not known. Regarding the study as a whole: The authors suggested that every seasonal influenza vaccination recruits few new T cells.

The sample consisted of PBMCs from blood, taken 14 to 15 days before vaccination. This TCR derives from a man aged 50 to 59 who received an inactivated influenza vaccine. The chain is built from TRBV30 and TRBJ2-7; possibly TRBD2 for D (6 bases). The CDR3 is CAWQPGLNEQYF. CDR3 bases: TGTGCCTGGCAGCCGGGACTCAACGAGCAGTACTTC. Combining the CDR3 with reference TRBV30 and TRBJ2-7 gives the whole variable domain SQTIHQWPATLVQPVGSPLSLECTVEGTSNPNLYWYRQAAGRGLQLLFYSVGIGQISSEVPQNLSASRPQDRQFILSSKKLLLSDSGFYLCAWQPGLNEQYFGPGTRLTVT.